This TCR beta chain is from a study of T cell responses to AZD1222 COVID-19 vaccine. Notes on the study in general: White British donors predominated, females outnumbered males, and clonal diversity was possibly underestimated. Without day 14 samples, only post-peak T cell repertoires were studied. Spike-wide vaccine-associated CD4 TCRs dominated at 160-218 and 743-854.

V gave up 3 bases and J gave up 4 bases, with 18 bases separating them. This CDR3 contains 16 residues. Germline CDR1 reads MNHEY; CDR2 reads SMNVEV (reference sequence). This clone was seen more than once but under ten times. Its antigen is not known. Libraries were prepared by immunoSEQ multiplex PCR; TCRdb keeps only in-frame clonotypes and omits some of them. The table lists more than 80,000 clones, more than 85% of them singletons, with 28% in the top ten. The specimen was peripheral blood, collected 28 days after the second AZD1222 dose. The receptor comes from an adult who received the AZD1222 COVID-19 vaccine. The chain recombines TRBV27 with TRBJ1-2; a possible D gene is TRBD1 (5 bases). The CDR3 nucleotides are TGTGCCAGCAGTTTTAAGGGACGGGCTCGGGGCTATGGCTACACCTTC. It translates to CASSFKGRARGYGYTF.